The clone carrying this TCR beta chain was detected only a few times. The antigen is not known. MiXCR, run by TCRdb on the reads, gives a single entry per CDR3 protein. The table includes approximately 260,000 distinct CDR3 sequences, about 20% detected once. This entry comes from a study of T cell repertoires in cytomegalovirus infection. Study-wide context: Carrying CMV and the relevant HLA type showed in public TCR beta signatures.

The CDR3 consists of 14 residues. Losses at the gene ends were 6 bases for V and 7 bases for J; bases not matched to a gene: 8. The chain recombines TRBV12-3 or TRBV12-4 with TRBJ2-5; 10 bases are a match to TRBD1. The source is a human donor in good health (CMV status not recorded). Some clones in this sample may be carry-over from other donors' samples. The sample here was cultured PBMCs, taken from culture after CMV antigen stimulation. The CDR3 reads CASSGTGVWLTQYF. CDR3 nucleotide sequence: TGTGCCAGCAGCGGGACAGGGGTTTGGTTGACCCAGTACTTC.